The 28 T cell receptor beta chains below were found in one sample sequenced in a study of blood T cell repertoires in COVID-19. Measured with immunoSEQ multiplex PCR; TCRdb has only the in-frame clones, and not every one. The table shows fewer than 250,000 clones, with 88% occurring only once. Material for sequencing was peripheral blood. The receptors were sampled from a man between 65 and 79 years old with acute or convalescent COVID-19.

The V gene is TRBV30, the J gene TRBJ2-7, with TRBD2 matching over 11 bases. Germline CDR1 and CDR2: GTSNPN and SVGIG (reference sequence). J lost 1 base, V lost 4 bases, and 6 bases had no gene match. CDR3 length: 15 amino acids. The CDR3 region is CAWTRLAGRSYEQYF. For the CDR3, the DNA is TGTGCCTGGACTCGACTAGCGGGGAGATCCTACGAGCAGTACTTC.

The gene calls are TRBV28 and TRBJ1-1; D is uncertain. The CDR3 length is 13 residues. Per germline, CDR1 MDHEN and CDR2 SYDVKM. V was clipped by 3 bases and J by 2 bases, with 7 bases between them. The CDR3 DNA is TGTGCCAGCAGTTTGGCTCCCAACACTGAAGCTTTCTTT. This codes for CASSLAPNTEAFF.

CDR3 coding DNA: TGTGCCAGCAGGCGGGGGGGAGAGCAGTTCTTC. Translated: CASRRGGEQFF. The chain has TRBV6-6 and TRBJ2-1; 9 bases align to TRBD2. This CDR3 has 11 residues. Looked up from germline, CDR1 is MNHNY and CDR2 is SVGAGI (reference sequence). The junction had 1 base not matched to a gene; V was cut back by 6 bases and J by 10 bases.

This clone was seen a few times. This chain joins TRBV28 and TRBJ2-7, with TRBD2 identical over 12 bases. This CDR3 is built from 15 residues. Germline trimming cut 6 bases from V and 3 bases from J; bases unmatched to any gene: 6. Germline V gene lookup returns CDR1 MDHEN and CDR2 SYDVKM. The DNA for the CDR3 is TGTGCCAGCAGAAAGACTAGCGGGAGAAACTACGAGCAGTACTTC. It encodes CASRKTSGRNYEQYF.

CDR3 nucleotides: TGTGCCAGCAGTCGTACCGGGACAGTTCCTAACGAGCAGTACTTC. This translates into CASSRTGTVPNEQYF. The chain couples TRBV28 to TRBJ2-7, with 7 bases lining up with TRBD1. CDR3 length: 15 residues. CDR1 MDHEN and CDR2 SYDVKM come from the germline V gene. J was trimmed by 5 bases and V by 5 bases; bases with no gene match: 12.

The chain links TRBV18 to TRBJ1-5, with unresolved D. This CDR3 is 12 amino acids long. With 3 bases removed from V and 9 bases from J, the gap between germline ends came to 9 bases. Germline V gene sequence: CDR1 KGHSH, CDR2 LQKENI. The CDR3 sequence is CASSPEIGPQHF. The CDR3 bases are TGTGCCAGCTCACCGGAGATCGGGCCCCAGCATTTT. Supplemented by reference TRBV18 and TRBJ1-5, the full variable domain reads NAGVMQNPRHLVRRRGQEARLRCSPMKGHSHVYWYRQLPEEGLKFMVYLQKENIIDESGMPKERFSAEFPKEGPSILRIQQVVRGDSAAYFCASSPEIGPQHFGDGTRLSIL.

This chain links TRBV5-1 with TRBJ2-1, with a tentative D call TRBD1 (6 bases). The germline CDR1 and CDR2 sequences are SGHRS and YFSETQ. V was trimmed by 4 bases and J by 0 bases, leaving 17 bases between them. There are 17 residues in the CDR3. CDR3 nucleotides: TGCGCCAGCAGCCCCCGACAGGTCGGAAGCTCCTACAATGAGCAGTTCTTC. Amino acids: CASSPRQVGSSYNEQFF. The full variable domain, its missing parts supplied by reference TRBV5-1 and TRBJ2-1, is KAGVTQTPRYLIKTRGQQVTLSCSPISGHRSVSWYQQTPGQGLQFLFEYFSETQRNKGNFPGRFSGRQFSNSRSEMNVSTLELGDSALYLCASSPRQVGSSYNEQFFGPGTRLTVL.

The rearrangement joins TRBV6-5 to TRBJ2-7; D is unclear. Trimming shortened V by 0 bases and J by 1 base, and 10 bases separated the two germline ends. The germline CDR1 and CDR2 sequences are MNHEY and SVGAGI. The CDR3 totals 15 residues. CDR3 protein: CASSYSPTNSYEQYF. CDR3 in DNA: TGTGCCAGCAGTTACTCGCCGACAAATTCCTACGAGCAGTACTTC.

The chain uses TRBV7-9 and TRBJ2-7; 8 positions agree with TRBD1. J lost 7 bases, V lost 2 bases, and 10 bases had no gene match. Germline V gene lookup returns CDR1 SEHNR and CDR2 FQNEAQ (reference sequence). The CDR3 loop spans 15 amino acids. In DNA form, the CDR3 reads TGTGCCAGCAGCTTATCAGGGGGCTCTACGGGGGAGCAGTACTTC. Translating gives CASSLSGGSTGEQYF.

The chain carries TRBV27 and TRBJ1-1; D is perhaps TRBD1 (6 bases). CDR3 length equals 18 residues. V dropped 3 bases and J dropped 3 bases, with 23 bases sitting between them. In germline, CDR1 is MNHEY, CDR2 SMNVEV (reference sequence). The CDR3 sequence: CASSLGGGWQGLYTEAFF. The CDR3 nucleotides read TGTGCCAGCAGTTTGGGGGGAGGGTGGCAGGGGTTGTACACTGAAGCTTTCTTT.

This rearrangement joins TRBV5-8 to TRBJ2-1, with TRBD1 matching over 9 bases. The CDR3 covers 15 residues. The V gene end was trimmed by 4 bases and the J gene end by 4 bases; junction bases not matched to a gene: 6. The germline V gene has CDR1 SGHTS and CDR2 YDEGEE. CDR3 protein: CASSPQGAVYNEQFF. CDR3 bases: TGTGCCAGCAGCCCACAGGGGGCGGTTTACAATGAGCAGTTCTTC.

The CDR3 nucleotides read TGTGCCAGCAGTGATGCGACAAGGGGGAAGTTCTTC. It yields the protein CASSDATRGKFF. This chain uses TRBV2 with TRBJ2-1; TRBD1 is a possible D gene (6 bases). Germline CDR1 and CDR2: SNHLY and FYNNEI. V was clipped by 3 bases and J by 14 bases, with 14 bases between them. The CDR3 is made up of 12 amino acids.

CDR3 bases: TGCGCCAGCAGCAAAACTAGCGTAGACTACGAGCAGTACTTC. Translated, it gives CASSKTSVDYEQYF. The chain is built from TRBV5-1 and TRBJ2-7; TRBD2 matches at 7 bases. V trimming: 4 bases; J trimming: 3 bases; junction bases outside the gene matches: 7. The CDR3 extends over 14 amino acids. Germline assignment: CDR1 SGHRS and CDR2 YFSETQ.

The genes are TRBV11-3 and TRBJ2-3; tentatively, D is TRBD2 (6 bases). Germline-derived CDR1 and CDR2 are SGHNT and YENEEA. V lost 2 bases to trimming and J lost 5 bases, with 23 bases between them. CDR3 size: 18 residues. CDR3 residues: CASSLREKREYPEDTQYF. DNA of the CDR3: TGTGCCAGCAGCTTAAGGGAAAAACGGGAGTATCCGGAAGATACGCAGTATTTT.

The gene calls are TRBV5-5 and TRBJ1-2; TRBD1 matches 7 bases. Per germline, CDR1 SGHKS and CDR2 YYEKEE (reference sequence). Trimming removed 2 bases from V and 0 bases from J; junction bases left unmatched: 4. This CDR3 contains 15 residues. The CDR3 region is CASSFSRGANYGYTF. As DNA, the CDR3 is TGTGCCAGCAGCTTCAGCAGGGGGGCTAACTATGGCTACACCTTC.

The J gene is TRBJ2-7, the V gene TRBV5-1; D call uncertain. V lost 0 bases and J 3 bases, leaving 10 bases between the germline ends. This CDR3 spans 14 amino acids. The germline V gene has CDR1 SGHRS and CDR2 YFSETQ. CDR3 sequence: CASSLGGQLYEQYF. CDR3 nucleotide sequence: TGCGCCAGCAGCTTGGGTGGGCAGCTCTACGAGCAGTACTTC.

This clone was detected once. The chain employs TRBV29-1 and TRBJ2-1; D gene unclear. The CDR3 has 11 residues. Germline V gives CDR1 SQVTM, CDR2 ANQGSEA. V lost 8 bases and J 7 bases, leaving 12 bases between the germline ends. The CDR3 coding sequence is TGCAGCCTTCAAGCAACTAATGAGCAGTTCTTC. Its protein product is CSLQATNEQFF.

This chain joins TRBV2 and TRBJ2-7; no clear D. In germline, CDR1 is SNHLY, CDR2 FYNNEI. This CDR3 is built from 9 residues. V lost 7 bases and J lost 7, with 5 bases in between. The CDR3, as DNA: TGTGCCAGCAATCTTGAGCAGTACTTC. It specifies CASNLEQYF.

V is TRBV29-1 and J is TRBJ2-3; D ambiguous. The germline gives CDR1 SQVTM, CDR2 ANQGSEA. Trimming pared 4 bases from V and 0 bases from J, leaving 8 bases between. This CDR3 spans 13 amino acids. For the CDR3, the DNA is TGCAGCGTTGTCCCCCAAAGCACAGATACGCAGTATTTT. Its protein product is CSVVPQSTDTQYF.

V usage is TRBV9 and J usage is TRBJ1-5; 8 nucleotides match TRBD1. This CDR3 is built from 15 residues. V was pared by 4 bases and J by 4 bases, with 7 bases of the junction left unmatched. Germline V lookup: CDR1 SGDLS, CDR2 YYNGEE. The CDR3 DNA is TGTGCCAGCAGCCTCGGACAGGGAGGAAATCAGCCCCAGCATTTT. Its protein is CASSLGQGGNQPQHF.

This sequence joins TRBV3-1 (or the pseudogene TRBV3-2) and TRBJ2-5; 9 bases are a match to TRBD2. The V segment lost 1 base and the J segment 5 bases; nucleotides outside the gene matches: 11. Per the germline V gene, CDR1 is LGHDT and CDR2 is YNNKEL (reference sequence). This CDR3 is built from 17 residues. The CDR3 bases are TGTGCCAGCAGCCAAGCATCCCCGGTGCTAGCGGGGGAGACCCAGTACTTC. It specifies CASSQASPVLAGETQYF.

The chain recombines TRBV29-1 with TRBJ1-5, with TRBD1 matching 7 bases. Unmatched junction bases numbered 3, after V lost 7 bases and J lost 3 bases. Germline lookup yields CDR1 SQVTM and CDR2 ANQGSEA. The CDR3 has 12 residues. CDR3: CSAGGNNQPQHF. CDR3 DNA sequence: TGCAGCGCAGGGGGTAACAATCAGCCCCAGCATTTT.

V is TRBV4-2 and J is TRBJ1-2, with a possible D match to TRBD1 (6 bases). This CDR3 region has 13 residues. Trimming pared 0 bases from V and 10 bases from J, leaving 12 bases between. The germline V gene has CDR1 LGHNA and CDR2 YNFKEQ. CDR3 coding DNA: TGTGCCAGCAGCCAAGAGACAGGTTTTTCCTACACCTTC. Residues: CASSQETGFSYTF.

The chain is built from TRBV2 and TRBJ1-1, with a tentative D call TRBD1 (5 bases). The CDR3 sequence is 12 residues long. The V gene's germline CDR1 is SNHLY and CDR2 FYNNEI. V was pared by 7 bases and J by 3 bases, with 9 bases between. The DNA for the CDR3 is TGTGCCAGCACACAGGATGACACTGAAGCTTTCTTT. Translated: CASTQDDTEAFF.

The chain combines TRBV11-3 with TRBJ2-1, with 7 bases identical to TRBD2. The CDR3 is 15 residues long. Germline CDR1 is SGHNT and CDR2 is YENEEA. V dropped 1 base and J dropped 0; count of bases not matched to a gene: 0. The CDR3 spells CASSLGTSSYNEQFF. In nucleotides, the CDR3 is TGTGCCAGCAGCTTAGGGACTAGCTCCTACAATGAGCAGTTCTTC.

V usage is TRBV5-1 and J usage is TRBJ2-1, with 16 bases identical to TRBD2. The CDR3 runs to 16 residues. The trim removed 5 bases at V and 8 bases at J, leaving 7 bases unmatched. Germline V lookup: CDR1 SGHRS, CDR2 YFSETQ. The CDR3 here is CASSHLGTSGRDEQFF. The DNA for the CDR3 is TGCGCCAGCAGTCACCTAGGGACTAGCGGGAGGGATGAGCAGTTCTTC.

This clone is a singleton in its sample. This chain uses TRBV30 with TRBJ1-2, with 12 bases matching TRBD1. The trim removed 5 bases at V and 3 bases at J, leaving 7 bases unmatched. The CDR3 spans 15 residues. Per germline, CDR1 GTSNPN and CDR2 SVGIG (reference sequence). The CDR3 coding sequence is TGTGCCTGGGAGGGACAGGGGGCAGGGGACTATGGCTACACCTTC. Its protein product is CAWEGQGAGDYGYTF.

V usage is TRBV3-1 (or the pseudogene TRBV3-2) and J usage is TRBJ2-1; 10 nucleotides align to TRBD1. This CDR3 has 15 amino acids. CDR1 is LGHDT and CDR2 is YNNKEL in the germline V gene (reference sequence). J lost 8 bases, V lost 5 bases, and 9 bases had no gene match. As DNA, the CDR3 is TGTGCCAGCAGCACCTGGACAGGGGGGGCACATGAGCAGTTCTTC. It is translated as CASSTWTGGAHEQFF.